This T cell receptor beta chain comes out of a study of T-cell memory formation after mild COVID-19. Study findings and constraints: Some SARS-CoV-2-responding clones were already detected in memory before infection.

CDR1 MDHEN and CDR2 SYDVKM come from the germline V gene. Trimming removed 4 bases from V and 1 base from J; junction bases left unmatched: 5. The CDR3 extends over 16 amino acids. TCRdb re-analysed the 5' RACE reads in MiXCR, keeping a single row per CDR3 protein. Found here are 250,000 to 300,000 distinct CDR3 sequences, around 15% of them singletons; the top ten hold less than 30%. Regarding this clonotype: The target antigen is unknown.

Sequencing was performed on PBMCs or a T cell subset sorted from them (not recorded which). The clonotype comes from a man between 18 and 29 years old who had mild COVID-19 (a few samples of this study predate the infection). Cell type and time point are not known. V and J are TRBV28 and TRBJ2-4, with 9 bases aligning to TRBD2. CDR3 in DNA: TGTGCCAGCAGTTCCGGGACTAGCAAGGCCAAAAACATTCAGTACTTC. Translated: CASSSGTSKAKNIQYF.